This TCR beta chain was identified in a study of PD-L1 blockade in urothelial cancer. Study-level information: Male sex and bladder-origin urothelial cancer were recorded for twenty-five of 29 patients. The median number of T cells present in blood samples was approximately 140,000.

A few counts support this clone. Data came from immunoSEQ multiplex PCR; TCRdb stores just in-frame clones and leaves some out. Among approximately 51,000 clones listed, roughly 86% were seen once. Per germline, CDR1 GTSNPN and CDR2 SVGIG (reference sequence). The junction had 15 bases not matched to a gene; V was cut back by 8 bases and J by 4 bases. The CDR3 consists of 15 residues. Individual patients had between 1 and 8 samples, taken pretreatment and on-treatment. The J gene is TRBJ1-2, the V gene TRBV30, with 8 bases aligning to TRBD1. This clonotype was obtained from a man in his 60s with urothelial cancer. This specimen was PBMCs, taken around atezolizumab (anti-PD-L1) treatment. The CDR3 region is CARRSDRGGPYGYTF. In nucleotides, the CDR3 is TGTGCCAGAAGGTCAGACAGGGGTGGCCCCTATGGCTACACCTTC.